This T cell receptor beta chain was documented in a study of T cell responses to AZD1222 COVID-19 vaccine. Findings and limits, study-wide: Baseline antibody screening turned up just six seropositive AZD1222 recipients. A mostly white British donor set with more females was recruited, and clonal diversity was possibly underestimated.

Sequencing was performed with immunoSEQ multiplex PCR; in TCRdb, only in-frame clones are kept and a portion is missing. The data hold about 92,000 clones, with roughly 93% observed a single time. About this clone: Its antigen remains unknown.

Per germline, CDR1 MNHEY and CDR2 SVGEGT. V was cut by 5 bases and J by 8 bases, with 15 bases left in between. There are 13 residues in the CDR3. The origin of this receptor is an adult in good health. Specimen: peripheral blood, collected on day 0 of AZD1222 vaccination. This sequence joins TRBV6-2 or TRBV6-3 and TRBJ1-2; possible D gene TRBD1, 6 bases. The CDR3 coding sequence is TGTGCCAGCAGTGACCCGGGACACCCCGGCTACACCTTC. Protein: CASSDPGHPGYTF.